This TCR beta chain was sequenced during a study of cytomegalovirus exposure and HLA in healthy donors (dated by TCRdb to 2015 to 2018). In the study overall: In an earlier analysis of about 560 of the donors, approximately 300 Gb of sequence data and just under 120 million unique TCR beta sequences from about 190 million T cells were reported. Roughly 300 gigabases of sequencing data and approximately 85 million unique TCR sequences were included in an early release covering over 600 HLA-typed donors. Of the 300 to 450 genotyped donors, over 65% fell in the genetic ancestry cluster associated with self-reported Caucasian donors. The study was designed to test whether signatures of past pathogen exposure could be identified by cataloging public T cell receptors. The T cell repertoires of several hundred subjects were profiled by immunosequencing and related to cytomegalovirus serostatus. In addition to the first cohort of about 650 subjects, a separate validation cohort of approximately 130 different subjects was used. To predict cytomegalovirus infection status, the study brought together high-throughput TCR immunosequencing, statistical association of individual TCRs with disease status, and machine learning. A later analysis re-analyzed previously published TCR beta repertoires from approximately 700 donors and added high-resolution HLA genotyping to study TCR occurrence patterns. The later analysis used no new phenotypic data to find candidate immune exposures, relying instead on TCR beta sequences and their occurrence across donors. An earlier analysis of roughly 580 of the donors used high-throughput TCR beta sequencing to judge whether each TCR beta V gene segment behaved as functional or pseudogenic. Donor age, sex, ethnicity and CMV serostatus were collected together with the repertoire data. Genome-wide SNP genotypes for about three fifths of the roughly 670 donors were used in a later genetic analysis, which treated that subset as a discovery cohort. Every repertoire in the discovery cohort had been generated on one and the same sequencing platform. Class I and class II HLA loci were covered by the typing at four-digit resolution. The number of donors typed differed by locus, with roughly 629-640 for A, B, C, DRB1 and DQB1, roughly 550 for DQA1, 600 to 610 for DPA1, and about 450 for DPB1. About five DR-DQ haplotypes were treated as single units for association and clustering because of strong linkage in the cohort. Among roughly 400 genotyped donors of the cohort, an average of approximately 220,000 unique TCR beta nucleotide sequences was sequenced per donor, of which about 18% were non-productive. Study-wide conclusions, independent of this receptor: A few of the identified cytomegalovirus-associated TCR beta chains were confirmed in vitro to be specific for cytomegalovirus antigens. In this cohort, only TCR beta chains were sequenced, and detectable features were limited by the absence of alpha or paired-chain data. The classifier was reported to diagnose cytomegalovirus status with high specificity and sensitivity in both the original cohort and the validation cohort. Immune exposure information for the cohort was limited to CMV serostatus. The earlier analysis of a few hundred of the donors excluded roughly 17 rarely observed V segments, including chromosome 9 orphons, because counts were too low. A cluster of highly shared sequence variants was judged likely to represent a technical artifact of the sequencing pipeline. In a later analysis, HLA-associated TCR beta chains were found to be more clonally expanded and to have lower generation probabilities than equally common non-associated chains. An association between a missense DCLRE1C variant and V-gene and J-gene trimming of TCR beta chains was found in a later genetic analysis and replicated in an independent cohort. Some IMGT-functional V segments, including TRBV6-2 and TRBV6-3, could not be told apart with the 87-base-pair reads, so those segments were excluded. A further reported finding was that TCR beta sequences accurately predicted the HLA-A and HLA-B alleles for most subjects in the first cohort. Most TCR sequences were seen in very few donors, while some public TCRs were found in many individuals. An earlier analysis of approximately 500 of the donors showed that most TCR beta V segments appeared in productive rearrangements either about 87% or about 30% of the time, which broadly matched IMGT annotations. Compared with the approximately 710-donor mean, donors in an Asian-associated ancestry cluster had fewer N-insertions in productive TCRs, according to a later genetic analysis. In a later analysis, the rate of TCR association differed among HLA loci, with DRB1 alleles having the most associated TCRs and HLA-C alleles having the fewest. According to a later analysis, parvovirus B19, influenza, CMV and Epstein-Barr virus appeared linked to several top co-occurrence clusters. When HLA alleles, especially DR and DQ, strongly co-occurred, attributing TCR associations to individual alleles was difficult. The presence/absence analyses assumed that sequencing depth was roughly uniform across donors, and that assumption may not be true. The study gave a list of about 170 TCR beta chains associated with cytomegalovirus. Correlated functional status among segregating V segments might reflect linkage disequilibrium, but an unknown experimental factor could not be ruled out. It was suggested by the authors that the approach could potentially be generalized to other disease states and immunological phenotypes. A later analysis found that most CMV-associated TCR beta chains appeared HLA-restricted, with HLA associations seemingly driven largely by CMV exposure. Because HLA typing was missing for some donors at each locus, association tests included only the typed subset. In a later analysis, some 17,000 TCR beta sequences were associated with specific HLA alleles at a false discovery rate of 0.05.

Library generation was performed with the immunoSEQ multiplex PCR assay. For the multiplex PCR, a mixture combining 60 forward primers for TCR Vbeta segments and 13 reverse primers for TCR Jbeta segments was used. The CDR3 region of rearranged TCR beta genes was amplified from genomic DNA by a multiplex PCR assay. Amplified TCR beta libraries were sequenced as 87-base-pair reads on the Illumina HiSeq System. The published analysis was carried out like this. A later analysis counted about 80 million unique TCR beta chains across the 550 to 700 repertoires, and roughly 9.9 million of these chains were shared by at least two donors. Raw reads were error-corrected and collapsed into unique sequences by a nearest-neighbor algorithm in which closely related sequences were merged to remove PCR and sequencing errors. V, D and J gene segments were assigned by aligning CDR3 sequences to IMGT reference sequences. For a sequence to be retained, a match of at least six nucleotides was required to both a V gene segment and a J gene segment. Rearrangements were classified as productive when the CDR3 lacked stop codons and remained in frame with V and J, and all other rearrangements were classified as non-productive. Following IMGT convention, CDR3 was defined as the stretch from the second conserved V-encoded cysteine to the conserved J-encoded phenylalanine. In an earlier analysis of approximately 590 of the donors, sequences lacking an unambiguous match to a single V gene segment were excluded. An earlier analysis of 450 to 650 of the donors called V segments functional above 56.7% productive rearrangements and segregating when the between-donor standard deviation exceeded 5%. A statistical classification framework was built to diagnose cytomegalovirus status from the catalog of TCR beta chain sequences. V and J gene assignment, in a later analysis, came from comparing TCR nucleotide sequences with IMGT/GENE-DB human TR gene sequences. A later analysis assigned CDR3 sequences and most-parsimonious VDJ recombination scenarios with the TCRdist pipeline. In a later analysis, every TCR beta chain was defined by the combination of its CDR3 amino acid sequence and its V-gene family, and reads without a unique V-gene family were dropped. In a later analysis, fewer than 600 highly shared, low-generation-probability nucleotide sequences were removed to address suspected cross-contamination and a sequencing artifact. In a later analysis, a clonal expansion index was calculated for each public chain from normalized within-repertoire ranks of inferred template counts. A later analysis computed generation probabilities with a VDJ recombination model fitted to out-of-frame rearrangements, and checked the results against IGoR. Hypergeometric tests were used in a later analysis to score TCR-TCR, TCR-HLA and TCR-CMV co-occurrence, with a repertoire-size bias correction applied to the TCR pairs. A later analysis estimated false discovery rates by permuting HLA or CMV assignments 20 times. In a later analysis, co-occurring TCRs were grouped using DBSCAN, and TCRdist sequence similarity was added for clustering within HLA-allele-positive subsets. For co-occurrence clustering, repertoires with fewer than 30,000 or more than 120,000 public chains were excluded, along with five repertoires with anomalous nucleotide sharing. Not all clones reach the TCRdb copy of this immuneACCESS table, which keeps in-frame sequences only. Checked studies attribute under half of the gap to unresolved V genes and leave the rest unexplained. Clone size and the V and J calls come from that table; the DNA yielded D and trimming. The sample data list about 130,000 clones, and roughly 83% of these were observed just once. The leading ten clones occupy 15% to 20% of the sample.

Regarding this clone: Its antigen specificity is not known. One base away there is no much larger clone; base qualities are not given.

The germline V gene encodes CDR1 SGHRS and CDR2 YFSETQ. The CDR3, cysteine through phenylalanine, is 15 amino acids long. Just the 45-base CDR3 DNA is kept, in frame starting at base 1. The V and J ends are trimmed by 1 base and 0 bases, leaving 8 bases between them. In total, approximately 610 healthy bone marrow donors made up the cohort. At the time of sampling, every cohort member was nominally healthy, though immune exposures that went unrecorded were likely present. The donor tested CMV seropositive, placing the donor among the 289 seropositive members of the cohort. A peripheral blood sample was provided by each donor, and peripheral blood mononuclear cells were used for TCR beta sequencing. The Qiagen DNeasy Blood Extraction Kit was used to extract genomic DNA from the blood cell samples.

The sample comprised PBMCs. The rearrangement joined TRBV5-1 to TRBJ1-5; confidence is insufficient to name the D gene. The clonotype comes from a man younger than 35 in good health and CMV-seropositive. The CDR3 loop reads CASSLYRYSNQPQHF. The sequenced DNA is TGCGCCAGCAGCTTGTATAGATATAGCAATCAGCCCCAGCATTTT.